The 7 T cell receptor beta chains below come from one sample, sequenced in a study of blood T cell repertoires in COVID-19. Using immunoSEQ multiplex PCR, the repertoire was profiled, and TCRdb retains in-frame clones only, with some absent. This sample has around 150,000 clones, with about 93% found just once. The sequencing sample was made of peripheral blood. The receptors come from a woman aged 45 to 65 with acute or convalescent COVID-19.

The chain links TRBV5-1 to TRBJ2-7, with TRBD2 as a possible D gene (7 bases). Germline assignment: CDR1 SGHRS and CDR2 YFSETQ. CDR3 length: 15 amino acids. V dropped 4 bases and J dropped 3 bases, with 17 bases sitting between them. CDR3 nucleotide sequence: TGCGCCAGCAGCCTCACTATAGGGGGGGGCTACGAGCAGTACTTC. Its protein is CASSLTIGGGYEQYF.

V is TRBV28 and J is TRBJ2-1, with a weak D call TRBD1 (6 bases). V was pared by 3 bases and J by 9 bases, with 21 bases between. The length of the CDR3 is 16 residues. Germline V gene data show CDR1 as MDHEN and CDR2 as SYDVKM. The CDR3 nucleotides are TGTGCCAGCAGTTTTTGGGGCAGGGGATCCCCCGGTGAGCAGTTCTTC. Amino acid sequence: CASSFWGRGSPGEQFF.

The chain links TRBV27 to TRBJ2-1; TRBD2 matches at 11 bases. The CDR3 contains 17 residues. V gave up 4 bases and J gave up 4 bases; unmatched junction bases: 9. Per germline, CDR1 MNHEY and CDR2 SMNVEV (reference sequence). As DNA, the CDR3 is TGTGCCAGCAGTTCCATACCCGGGACTAGCGGTTACAATGAGCAGTTCTTC. The encoded protein is CASSSIPGTSGYNEQFF.

The chain carries TRBV12-3 or TRBV12-4 and TRBJ2-3; maybe TRBD1 (6 bases). Deletions cut 5 bases from V and 7 bases from J, with 10 bases between. The CDR3 consists of 12 residues. The CDR3 region is CASSLGQHTQYF. CDR3 DNA sequence: TGTGCCAGCAGTCTCGGACAGCATACGCAGTATTTT.

The chain combines TRBV7-6 with TRBJ1-6; 9 bases align to TRBD1. With V trimmed by 4 bases and J by 13 bases, 8 bases remained unmatched. Per germline, CDR1 SGHVS and CDR2 FNYEAQ. CDR3 size: 14 residues. The chain's CDR3 is CASSSSGQGSPLHF. The CDR3 DNA reads as TGTGCCAGCAGCTCCAGCGGACAGGGGAGTCCCCTCCACTTT.

The chain combines TRBV5-6 with TRBJ2-3; maybe TRBD2 (5 bases). Per germline, CDR1 SGHDT and CDR2 YYEEEE. The CDR3 loop spans 16 amino acids. Deletions cut 0 bases from V and 4 bases from J, with 15 bases between. CDR3 sequence: CASSLGSLRDSDTQYF. The DNA for the CDR3 is TGTGCCAGCAGCTTGGGGTCCCTTCGGGATTCAGATACGCAGTATTTT. The full variable domain, rest sourced from reference TRBV5-6 and TRBJ2-3, is DAGVTQSPTHLIKTRGQQVTLRCSPKSGHDTVSWYQQALGQGPQFIFQYYEEEERQRGNFPDRFSGHQFPNYSSELNVNALLLGDSALYLCASSLGSLRDSDTQYFGPGTRLTVL.

This chain links TRBV5-1 with TRBJ1-4; weak D call: TRBD1 (6 bases). This CDR3 comprises 14 residues. Germline V gene data show CDR1 as SGHRS and CDR2 as YFSETQ. V was pared by 4 bases and J by 7 bases, with 14 bases between. This chain's CDR3 is CASSGFGQTEKLFF. DNA of the CDR3: TGCGCCAGCAGCGGGTTCGGACAGACTGAAAAACTGTTTTTT.